What follows are 16 T cell receptor beta chains derived from one specimen sequenced in a study of beta chain features in type 1 diabetes. The study reverse transcribed the entire isolated RNA, so it sequenced expressed TCRB transcripts. Sequencing used immunoSEQ multiplex PCR; TCRdb keeps in-frame clones, though not all of them. The sample lists 620,000 or so clones, 15% to 19% seen once, with approximately 0.087% in the top ten. The sample comprised naive CD4+ T cells from blood. The receptors here all came from a man aged 18 to 29 in good health.

The gene calls are TRBV5-1 and TRBJ1-2; D gene ambiguous. The CDR3 length is 13 residues. V was shortened by 3 bases and J by 3 bases, with 9 bases between the two germline ends. Germline V CDR1 and CDR2: SGHRS, YFSETQ. The chain's CDR3 is CASSSYSDYGYTF. The CDR3 DNA is TGCGCCAGCAGCTCCTACAGTGACTATGGCTACACCTTC.

The chain links TRBV6-6 to TRBJ2-7, with D possibly TRBD2 on 5 matching bases. The germline V gene encodes CDR1 MNHNY and CDR2 SVGAGI (reference sequence). V dropped 3 bases and J dropped 2 bases, with 8 bases sitting between them. The CDR3 consists of 13 residues. The CDR3 loop reads CASSYGEPYEQYF. The CDR3 coding sequence is TGTGCCAGCAGTTATGGGGAGCCCTACGAGCAGTACTTC.

This clone was counted a few times. J is TRBJ1-5 and V is TRBV7-9, with TRBD1 identical over 7 bases. Germline lookup yields CDR1 SEHNR and CDR2 FQNEAQ (reference sequence). V lost 6 bases, J lost 2 bases, and 16 bases stayed unmatched. The CDR3 totals 18 residues. Here the CDR3 DNA reads TGTGCCAGCAGTTTCCGTGACAGGGATCTTCAAGGCAATCAGCCCCAGCATTTT. It is translated as CASSFRDRDLQGNQPQHF.

The rearrangement uses TRBV4-3 and TRBJ1-1; 7 bases are shared with TRBD1. Germline CDR1 and CDR2: LGHNA and YSLEER. V lost 0 bases to trimming and J lost 4 bases; unmatched junction nucleotides: 8. The CDR3 loop spans 16 amino acids. This CDR3 reads CASSQDQRQGRTEAFF. The DNA for the CDR3 is TGCGCCAGCAGCCAAGATCAGCGACAGGGTCGCACTGAAGCTTTCTTT.

About this clone: The same CDR3 also results from other DNA sequences found in this sample. This sequence joins TRBV28 and TRBJ2-7, with D possibly TRBD1 on 5 matching bases. Germline CDR1 and CDR2: MDHEN and SYDVKM. The CDR3 sequence is 12 residues long. Between the trimmed V and J ends, which lost 6 bases and 3 bases, there was a span of 9 bases. CDR3 in amino acids: CASRLTDYEQYF. The CDR3 DNA reads TGTGCCAGCAGATTGACAGACTACGAGCAGTACTTC.

The chain couples TRBV10-3 to TRBJ1-5; 7 nucleotides align to TRBD1. Germline V gives CDR1 ENHRY, CDR2 SYGVKD. The CDR3 is 13 amino acids. The ends lost 4 bases at V and 6 bases at J; junction bases unmatched: 3. The CDR3 coding sequence is TGTGCCATCAGTGGACAGGGAACTCAGCCCCAGCATTTT. Amino acid sequence: CAISGQGTQPQHF.

The rearrangement uses TRBV19 and TRBJ2-7, with D hard to call. Germline assignment: CDR1 LNHDA and CDR2 SQIVND (reference sequence). The CDR3 is 15 amino acids. V lost 6 bases and J lost 2, with 17 bases in between. The CDR3 region has the DNA TGTGCCAGTAGGAAGGGTTCAGGTGGAACCTACGAGCAGTACTTC. Residues: CASRKGSGGTYEQYF.

This chain links TRBV7-9 with TRBJ2-7, with D perhaps TRBD1 (6 bases). Trimming cost V 5 bases and J 0 bases, with 14 bases left between them. The CDR3 loop spans 15 amino acids. Germline V gene lookup returns CDR1 SEHNR and CDR2 FQNEAQ (reference sequence). CDR3 sequence reads: CASSPRQVPSYEQYF. DNA of the CDR3: TGTGCCAGCAGCCCCCGACAGGTTCCCTCCTACGAGCAGTACTTC. The entire variable domain, with the rest obtained from reference TRBV7-9 and TRBJ2-7, is as follows: DTGVSQNPRHKITKRGQNVTFRCDPISEHNRLYWYRQTLGQGPEFLTYFQNEAQLEKSRLLSDRFSAERPKGSFSTLEIQRTEQGDSAMYLCASSPRQVPSYEQYFGPGTRLTVT.

This clone has more than one count but fewer than ten. The chain employs TRBV7-2 and TRBJ1-1; no definite D call. The ends were cut back, 5 bases at V and 1 base at J, with 11 bases in the middle. Germline V gene lookup returns CDR1 SGHTA and CDR2 FQGNSA. The CDR3 spans 14 residues. The CDR3 nucleotides are TGTGCCAGCAGCCTCAAGGGTGGGAACACTGAAGCTTTCTTT. Protein: CASSLKGGNTEAFF.

In its sample, this clone was seen a few times. The gene calls are TRBV6-5 and TRBJ1-3; the D gene is possibly TRBD1 (6 bases). This CDR3 is built from 15 residues. Trimming cost V 5 bases and J 0 bases, with 11 bases left between them. In germline, CDR1 is MNHEY, CDR2 SVGAGI. The CDR3 is CASSADSLSGNTIYF. CDR3 in DNA: TGTGCCAGCAGTGCGGACAGCCTCTCTGGAAACACCATATATTTT.

This clone was observed a few times. The J gene is TRBJ1-2, the V gene TRBV27; 11 bases align to TRBD1. In germline, CDR1 is MNHEY, CDR2 SMNVEV (reference sequence). This CDR3 has 13 amino acids. The J segment lost 8 bases and the V segment lost 6 bases, leaving 5 bases of the junction unmatched. The CDR3 DNA reads TGTGCCAGCAGACAAGGACAGGGGGCAGGCTACACCTTC. Its protein is CASRQGQGAGYTF.

This clone appeared a few times. V gene TRBV6-6 combines with J gene TRBJ1-1; D is perhaps TRBD1 (6 bases). The CDR3 runs to 14 residues. The V gene lost 6 bases and the J gene lost 0 bases, with 11 bases spanning the gap. The V gene's germline CDR1 is MNHNY and CDR2 SVGAGI (reference sequence). The CDR3: CASSPDSVNTEAFF. The CDR3 DNA is TGTGCCAGCAGCCCGGACAGCGTGAACACTGAAGCTTTCTTT.

This clone was picked up a small number of times. The rearrangement links TRBV27 to TRBJ2-3; D not certain. This CDR3 has 13 residues. Trimming left V 4 bases short and J 2 bases short, with 7 bases between. Germline V CDR1 and CDR2: MNHEY, SMNVEV (reference sequence). This CDR3 reads CASSYKATDTQYF. CDR3 sequence (DNA): TGTGCCAGCAGTTACAAGGCCACAGATACGCAGTATTTT.

This clone was seen a handful of times. This chain joins TRBV7-8 and TRBJ1-1, with D possibly matching TRBD1 (5 bases). This CDR3 region has 13 residues. Germline V gives CDR1 SGHVS, CDR2 FQNEAQ. The V and J ends lost 2 bases and 7 bases respectively, with 11 bases between them. The CDR3 nucleotides are TGTGCCAGCAGCTTACGGTCAGGGATTGAAGCTTTCTTT. This translates into CASSLRSGIEAFF.

This clone was picked up a small number of times. This chain links TRBV7-9 with TRBJ2-4; D gene ambiguous. Trimming pared 1 base from V and 1 base from J, leaving 11 bases between. Per germline, CDR1 SEHNR and CDR2 FQNEAQ (reference sequence). The CDR3 runs 16 residues. The CDR3 nucleotides read TGTGCCAGCAGCTTAGATTGGGTCCTCGCCAAAAACATTCAGTACTTC. Its translation: CASSLDWVLAKNIQYF.

This clone came up a few times. The chain employs TRBV25-1 and TRBJ1-5; tentative D call: TRBD1 (6 bases). CDR1 is MGHDK and CDR2 is SYGVNS in the germline V gene. Trimming stripped 1 base from V and 3 bases from J, with 10 bases between. CDR3 size: 15 residues. In DNA, the CDR3 is TGTGCCAGCAGTGAATCGGGGGCTTTCAATCAGCCCCAGCATTTT. Translated: CASSESGAFNQPQHF.